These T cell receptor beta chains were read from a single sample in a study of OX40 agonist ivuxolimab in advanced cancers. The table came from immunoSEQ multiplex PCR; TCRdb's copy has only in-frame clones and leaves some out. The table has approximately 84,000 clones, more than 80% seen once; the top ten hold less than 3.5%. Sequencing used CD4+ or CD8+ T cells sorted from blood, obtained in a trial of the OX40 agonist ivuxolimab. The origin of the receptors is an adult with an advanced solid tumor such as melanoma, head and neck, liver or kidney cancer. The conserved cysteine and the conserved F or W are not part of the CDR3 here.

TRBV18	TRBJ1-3	ASSPRTGDGNTIY
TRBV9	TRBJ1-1	ASSPRQGDGAF
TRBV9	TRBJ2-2	ASSVEEGTPNTGELF
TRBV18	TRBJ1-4	ASSPRDHEKLF
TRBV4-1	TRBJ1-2	ASSQDWRGGYT
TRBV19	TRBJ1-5	ASSPTGNSNQPQH
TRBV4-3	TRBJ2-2	ASSQGNTGELF
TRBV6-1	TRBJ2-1	ASSESQGPEQF
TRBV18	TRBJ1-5	ASSPTDGQANQPQH
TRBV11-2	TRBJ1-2	ASSFIGYGYT
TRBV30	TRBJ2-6	AWRRDSGANVLT
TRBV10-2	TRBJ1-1	ASSVNLNTEAF
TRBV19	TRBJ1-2	ASSALRGRNYGYT
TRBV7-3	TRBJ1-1	ASSKTGEDTEAF
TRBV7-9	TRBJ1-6	ASSGTAYNSPLH
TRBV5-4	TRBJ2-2	ASRPGGENTGELF
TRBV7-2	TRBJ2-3	ASSQRTGFEDTQY
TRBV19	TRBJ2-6	ASSTTEQVGANVLT
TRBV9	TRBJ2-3	ASSVAPGGHSTDTQY
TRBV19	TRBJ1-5	ASSLGTGIYSNQPQH
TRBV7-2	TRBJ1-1	ASSNTGGAFTEAF
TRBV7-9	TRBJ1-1	ASTPPFRDRGPDTEAF
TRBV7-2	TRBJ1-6	ASSLRQAASPLH
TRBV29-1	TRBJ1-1	SVVALMNTEAF
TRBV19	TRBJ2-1	ASVRDRVGNEQF
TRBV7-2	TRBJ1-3	ASSFDQSGGNTIY
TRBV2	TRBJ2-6	ASSALDRGPGANVLT
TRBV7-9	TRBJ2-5	ASSLGKGGETQY
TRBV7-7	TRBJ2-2	ASSPGQGRTGELF
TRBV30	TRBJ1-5	AWSGEGSQPQH
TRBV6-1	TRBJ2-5	ASSGYMGPRGGVYQETQY
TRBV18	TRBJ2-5	ASSPTGHQETQY
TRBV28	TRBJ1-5	ASSLRLGQTGNQPQH
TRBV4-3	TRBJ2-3	ASSQEGGVDTQY
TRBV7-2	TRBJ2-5	ASSLVRGEWETQY
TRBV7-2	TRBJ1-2	ASSADRRVGYT
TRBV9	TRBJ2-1	ASSVAPTYNEQF
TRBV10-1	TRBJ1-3	ASRPAGTIY
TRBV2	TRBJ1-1	ASSVSGNTEAF
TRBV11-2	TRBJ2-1	ASSLDRNNEQF
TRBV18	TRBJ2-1	ASSAGSSSYNEQF
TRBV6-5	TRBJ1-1	ASTPPGAGKTEAF
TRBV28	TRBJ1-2	ASSTPGSGRRWGYT
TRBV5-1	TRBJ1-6	ASSLESGQNSPLH
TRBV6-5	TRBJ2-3	ASSELLTDTQY
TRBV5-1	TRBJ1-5	ASSLGGFDQPQH
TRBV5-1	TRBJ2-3	ASSAHRGQIVADTQY
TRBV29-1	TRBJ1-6	SVAEAYNSPLH
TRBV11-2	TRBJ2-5	ASSLDSRQGWGETQY
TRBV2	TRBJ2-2	ASGGTGLPRAGELF
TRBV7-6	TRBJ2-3	ASSPRGMVDTQY